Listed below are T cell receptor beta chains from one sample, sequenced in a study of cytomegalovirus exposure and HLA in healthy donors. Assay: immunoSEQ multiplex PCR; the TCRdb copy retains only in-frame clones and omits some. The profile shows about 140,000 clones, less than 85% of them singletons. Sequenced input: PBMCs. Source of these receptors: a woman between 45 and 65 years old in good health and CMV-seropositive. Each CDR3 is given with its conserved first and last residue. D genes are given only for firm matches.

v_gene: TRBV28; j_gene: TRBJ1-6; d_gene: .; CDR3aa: CASSSKMGGRSPLHF
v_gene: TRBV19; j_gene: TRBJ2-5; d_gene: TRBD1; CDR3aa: CASRKRGTEETQYF
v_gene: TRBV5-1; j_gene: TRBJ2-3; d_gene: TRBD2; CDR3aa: CASSRIAGTTDTQYF
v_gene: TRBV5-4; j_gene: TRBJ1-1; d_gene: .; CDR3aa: CASGFGHNTEAFF
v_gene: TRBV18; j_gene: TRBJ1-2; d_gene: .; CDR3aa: CASSPQGRVYGYTF
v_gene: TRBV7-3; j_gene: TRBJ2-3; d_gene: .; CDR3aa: CASSLGTPSTDTQYF
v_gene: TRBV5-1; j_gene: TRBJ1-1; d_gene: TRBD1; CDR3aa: CASSGQGGTEAFF
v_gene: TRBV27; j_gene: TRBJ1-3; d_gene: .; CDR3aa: CASSPGGGYGNTIYF
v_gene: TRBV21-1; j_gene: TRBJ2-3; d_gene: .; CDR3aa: CASSKRGTGGNSDTQYF
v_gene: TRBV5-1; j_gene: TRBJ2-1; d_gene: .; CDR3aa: CASSLTSTDNEQFF
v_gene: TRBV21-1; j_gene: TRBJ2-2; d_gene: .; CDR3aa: CASSNGEWGRNTGELFF
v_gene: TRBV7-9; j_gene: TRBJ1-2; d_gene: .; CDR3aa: CASSLSGPWDGYTF
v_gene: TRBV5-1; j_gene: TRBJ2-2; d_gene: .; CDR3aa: CASSLAQTGGELFF
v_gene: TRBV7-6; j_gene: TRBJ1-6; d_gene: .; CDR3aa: CASSLTAPGQYNSPLHF
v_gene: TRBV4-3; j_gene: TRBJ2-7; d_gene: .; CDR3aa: CASSQGGALASRGYEQYF
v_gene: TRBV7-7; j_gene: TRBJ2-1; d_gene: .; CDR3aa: CASSSGAAAENEQFF
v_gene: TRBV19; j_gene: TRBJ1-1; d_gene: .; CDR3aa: CASLPLGHSNTEAFF
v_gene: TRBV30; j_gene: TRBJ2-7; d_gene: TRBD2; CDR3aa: CAWSVGGGAYEQYF
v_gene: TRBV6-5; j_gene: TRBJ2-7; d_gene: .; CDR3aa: CASSYSSSYSYEQYF
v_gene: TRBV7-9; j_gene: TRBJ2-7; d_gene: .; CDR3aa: CASSLDSSYEQYF
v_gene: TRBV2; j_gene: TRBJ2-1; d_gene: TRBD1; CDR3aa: CASSAGTGGEQFF
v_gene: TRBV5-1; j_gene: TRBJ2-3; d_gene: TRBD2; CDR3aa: CASSLEVAGGYSTDTQYF
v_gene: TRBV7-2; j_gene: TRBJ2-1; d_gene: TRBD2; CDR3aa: CASSFGTTSYNEQFF
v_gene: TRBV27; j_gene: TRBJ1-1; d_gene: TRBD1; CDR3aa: CASSVSRGTAEAFF
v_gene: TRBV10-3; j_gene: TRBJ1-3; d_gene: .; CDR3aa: CAITQGLSSGNTIYF
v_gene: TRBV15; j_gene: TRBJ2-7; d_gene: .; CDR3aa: CATSRDHPGTSSWQYF
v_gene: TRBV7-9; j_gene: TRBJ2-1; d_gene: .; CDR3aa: CASSDRGARNSYNEQFF
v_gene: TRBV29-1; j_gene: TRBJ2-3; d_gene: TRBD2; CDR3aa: CSVGAGDLTDTQYF
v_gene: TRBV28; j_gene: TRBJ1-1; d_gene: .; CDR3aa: CASSFLGATEAFF
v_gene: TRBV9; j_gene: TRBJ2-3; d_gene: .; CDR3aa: CASSVEAGWTDTQYF
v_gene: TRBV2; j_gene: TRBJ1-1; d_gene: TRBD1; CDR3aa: CASSVGGSRGNTEAFF
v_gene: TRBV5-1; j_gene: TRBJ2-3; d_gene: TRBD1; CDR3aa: CASTGTGRDTQYF
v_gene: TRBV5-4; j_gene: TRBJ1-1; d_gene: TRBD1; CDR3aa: CASSFTGVTEAFF
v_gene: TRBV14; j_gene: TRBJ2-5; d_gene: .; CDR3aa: CASSSSPGRETQYF
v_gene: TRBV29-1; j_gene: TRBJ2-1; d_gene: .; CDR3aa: CSVGQGGNEQFF
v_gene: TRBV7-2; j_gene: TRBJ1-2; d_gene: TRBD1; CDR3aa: CASSVPGGPGVGYTF
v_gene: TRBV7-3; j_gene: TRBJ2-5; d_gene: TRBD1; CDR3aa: CASSLYDRAQETQYF
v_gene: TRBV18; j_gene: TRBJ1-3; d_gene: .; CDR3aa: CASSPGGGSGNTIYF
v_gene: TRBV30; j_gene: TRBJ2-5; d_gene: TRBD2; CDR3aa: CAWTLGLAGRGETQYF
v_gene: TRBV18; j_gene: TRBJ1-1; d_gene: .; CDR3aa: CASSPPELPNAEAFF
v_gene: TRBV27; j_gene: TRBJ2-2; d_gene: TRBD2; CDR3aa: CASSLGTSGTGELFF
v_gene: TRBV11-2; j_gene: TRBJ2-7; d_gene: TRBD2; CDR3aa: CASSIAGGYAYEQYF
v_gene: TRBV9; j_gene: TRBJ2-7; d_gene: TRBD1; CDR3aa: CASSVEGAGEQYF
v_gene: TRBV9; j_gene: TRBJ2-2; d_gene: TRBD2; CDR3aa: CASSAGPGGRPNTGELFF
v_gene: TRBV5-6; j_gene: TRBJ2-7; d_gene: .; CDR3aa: CASSLEQGWSSYEQYF
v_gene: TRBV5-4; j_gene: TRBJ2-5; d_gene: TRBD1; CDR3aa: CASSSKRGPTGETQYF
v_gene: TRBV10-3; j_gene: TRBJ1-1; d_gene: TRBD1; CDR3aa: CAISRLTGAVNTEAFF
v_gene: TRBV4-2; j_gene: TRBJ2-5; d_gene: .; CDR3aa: CASSQAGGRETQYF